This TCR beta chain is from a study of T cells in localized non-small cell lung cancer. General study results and limits: Adjacent lung tissue had a median about 60 of the top 100 clones found in the tumor. Sequencing was restricted to one tumor region; therefore, heterogeneity remains possible. Density of T cells in blood, when higher, went with longer overall survival. The greatest T cell clonality was found in uninvolved adjacent lung (higher than in tumor).

In the case of this clone: Antigen specificity is unknown.

This CDR3 comprises 15 residues. Trimming took off 2 bases at V and 0 bases at J, with 11 bases between the two ends. Germline V gene data show CDR1 as MNHNS and CDR2 as SASEGT. Using immunoSEQ multiplex PCR, the repertoire was profiled, and TCRdb retains in-frame clones only, with some absent. The sample lists nearly 25,000 clones, 75% to 90% occurring once. The specimen comprised peripheral blood, sampled before any cancer treatment. This clonotype was obtained from a male donor at least 60 years old with stage II squamous cell lung carcinoma. J is TRBJ2-7 and V is TRBV6-1; perhaps TRBD1 as D (6 bases). CDR3 nucleotides: TGTGCCAGCAGTGAATCAGGGGCGCACTCCTACGAGCAGTACTTC. Translating it yields CASSESGAHSYEQYF.